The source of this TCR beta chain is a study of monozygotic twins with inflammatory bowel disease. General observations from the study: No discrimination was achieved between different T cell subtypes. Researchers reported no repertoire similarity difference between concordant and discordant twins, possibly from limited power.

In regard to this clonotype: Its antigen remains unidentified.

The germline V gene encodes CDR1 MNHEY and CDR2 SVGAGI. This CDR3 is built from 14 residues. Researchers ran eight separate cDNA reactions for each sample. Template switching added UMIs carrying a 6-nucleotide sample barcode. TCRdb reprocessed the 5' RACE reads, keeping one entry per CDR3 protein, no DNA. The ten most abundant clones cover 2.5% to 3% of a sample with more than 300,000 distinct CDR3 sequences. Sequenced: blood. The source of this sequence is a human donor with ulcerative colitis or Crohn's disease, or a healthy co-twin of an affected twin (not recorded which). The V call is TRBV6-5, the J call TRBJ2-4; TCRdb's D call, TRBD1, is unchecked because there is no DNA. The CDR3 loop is CASSSGTLVNIQYF.